The rows below give T cell receptor beta chains drawn from one sample of a study of blood T cell repertoires in COVID-19. Profiling relied on immunoSEQ multiplex PCR, and the TCRdb table lists in-frame clones only, not all of them. The sample lists about 77,000 clones, about 88% occurring once. What was sequenced was peripheral blood. The source of these receptors is an elderly woman with active or convalescent COVID-19. Both conserved end residues are part of each CDR3. The D gene is left open where the match is weak. Clone sizes are given selectively: once, few, many, or a class where the clone is expanded.

clone_size: once; j_call: TRBJ1-1; d_call: .; v_call: TRBV28; cdr3_nt: TGTGCCAGCAGTTACTTCAGGGGGAACACTGAAGCTTTCTTT; cdr3_aa: CASSYFRGNTEAFF
clone_size: .; j_call: TRBJ1-2; d_call: TRBD1; v_call: TRBV20-1; cdr3_nt: TGCAGTGCTAGTCGGCAGGGGGACTATGGCTACACCTTC; cdr3_aa: CSASRQGDYGYTF
clone_size: .; j_call: TRBJ2-1; d_call: .; v_call: TRBV7-3; cdr3_nt: TGTGCCAGCAGCTTAAGTGGGACACAAAGGGGCAATGAGCAGTTCTTC; cdr3_aa: CASSLSGTQRGNEQFF
clone_size: .; j_call: TRBJ1-1; d_call: TRBD1; v_call: TRBV28; cdr3_nt: TGTGCCAGCAGTCGGACCGGGACAGGGAACACTGAAGCTTTCTTT; cdr3_aa: CASSRTGTGNTEAFF
clone_size: .; j_call: TRBJ2-1; d_call: TRBD2; v_call: TRBV11-2; cdr3_nt: TGTGCCAGCAGCTTCATCAGAGGGACTAGCGATGACAATGAGCAGTTCTTC; cdr3_aa: CASSFIRGTSDDNEQFF
clone_size: .; j_call: TRBJ2-5; d_call: .; v_call: TRBV7-9; cdr3_nt: TGTGCCAGCAGCTTAGTAGACACTGGAGAGACCCAGTACTTC; cdr3_aa: CASSLVDTGETQYF
clone_size: .; j_call: TRBJ2-4; d_call: .; v_call: TRBV4-2; cdr3_nt: TGTGCCAGCAGCCAAGAGAGGGCAGGCAAAAACATTCAGTACTTC; cdr3_aa: CASSQERAGKNIQYF
clone_size: .; j_call: TRBJ1-1; d_call: .; v_call: TRBV6-1; cdr3_nt: TGTGCCAGCAGTGAAGTTGTGACACTAGGTGAAGCTTTCTTT; cdr3_aa: CASSEVVTLGEAFF
clone_size: few; j_call: TRBJ1-6; d_call: .; v_call: TRBV7-8; cdr3_nt: TGTGCCAGCAGCTTAGGAGAAGTTTATAATTCACCCCTCCACTTT; cdr3_aa: CASSLGEVYNSPLHF
clone_size: .; j_call: TRBJ1-5; d_call: .; v_call: TRBV9; cdr3_nt: TGTGAGGGGATTGGGGCCGTCAATCAGCCCCAGCATTTT; cdr3_aa: CEGIGAVNQPQHF
clone_size: .; j_call: TRBJ1-2; d_call: .; v_call: TRBV19; cdr3_nt: TGTGCCAGTAGTCCGCGAGGGAGATATCTTGGTTATGGCTACACCTTC; cdr3_aa: CASSPRGRYLGYGYTF
clone_size: .; j_call: TRBJ2-3; d_call: TRBD1; v_call: TRBV30; cdr3_nt: TGTGCCTGGTCACAGGGGCCCGGGTACACAGATACGCAGTATTTT; cdr3_aa: CAWSQGPGYTDTQYF
clone_size: .; j_call: TRBJ2-7; d_call: .; v_call: TRBV5-1; cdr3_nt: TGCGCCAGCAGCTTAGCAGGATCCTACGAGCAGTACTTC; cdr3_aa: CASSLAGSYEQYF
clone_size: .; j_call: TRBJ2-1; d_call: .; v_call: TRBV19; cdr3_nt: TGTGCCAGTAGTTTCACCGGCGGTCGGAATGAGCAGTTCTTC; cdr3_aa: CASSFTGGRNEQFF
clone_size: .; j_call: TRBJ2-7; d_call: .; v_call: TRBV11-3; cdr3_nt: TGTGCCAGCAGCTTAGCCCGTGGGCCCTACGAGCAGTACTTC; cdr3_aa: CASSLARGPYEQYF
clone_size: .; j_call: TRBJ1-3; d_call: .; v_call: TRBV19; cdr3_nt: TGTGCCAGTAGACGTTTGACAGGTTTCCTCCGAAACACCATATATTTT; cdr3_aa: CASRRLTGFLRNTIYF
clone_size: .; j_call: TRBJ1-4; d_call: TRBD1; v_call: TRBV7-2; cdr3_nt: TGTGCCAGCAACGACAGGGACGAAAAACTGTTTTTT; cdr3_aa: CASNDRDEKLFF
clone_size: .; j_call: TRBJ2-3; d_call: .; v_call: TRBV28; cdr3_nt: TGTGCCAGCAGTTTAGACTCAGATACGCAGTATTTT; cdr3_aa: CASSLDSDTQYF
clone_size: .; j_call: TRBJ2-7; d_call: TRBD1; v_call: TRBV4-1; cdr3_nt: TGCGCCAGCAGCCATCCCGGGACAGGGGGCGTCGAGCAGTACTTC; cdr3_aa: CASSHPGTGGVEQYF
clone_size: .; j_call: TRBJ1-2; d_call: .; v_call: TRBV7-2; cdr3_nt: TGTGCCAGCAGCTTAGGGCGGAACTATGGCTACACCTTC; cdr3_aa: CASSLGRNYGYTF